These 14 T cell receptor beta chains came from one sample sequenced in a study of shared clonotypes between healthy human individuals. TCRdb's table, derived via immunoSEQ multiplex PCR, lists solely in-frame clones and lacks some. The sample holds about 490,000 clones; over 60% are singletons and the top ten take 13%. Sample: PBMCs. The receptors derive from a woman aged 40 to 50 in good health. Some clones in this sample may be carry-over from other donors' samples.

This clone was seen just once. The gene calls are TRBV19 and TRBJ1-5; D remains ambiguous. V dropped 5 bases and J dropped 5 bases, with 10 bases sitting between them. The CDR3 totals 13 residues. From germline, CDR1 is LNHDA and CDR2 SQIVND (reference sequence). The CDR3 bases are TGTGCCAGTAGTTATCCACCCGATCAGCCCCAGCATTTT. This gives the protein CASSYPPDQPQHF. The full variable domain, in which reference TRBV19 and TRBJ1-5 provide the parts outside the CDR3, is DGGITQSPKYLFRKEGQNVTLSCEQNLNHDAMYWYRQDPGQGLRLIYYSQIVNDFQKGDIAEGYSVSREKKESFPLTVTSAQKNPTAFYLCASSYPPDQPQHFGDGTRLSIL.

This clone was observed at least ten times. The chain employs TRBV7-9 and TRBJ1-1; 9 bases line up with TRBD1. J was trimmed by 12 bases and V by 2 bases; bases with no gene match: 10. CDR1 and CDR2 (germline): SEHNR, FQNEAQ (reference sequence). The CDR3 sequence is 14 residues long. The CDR3 is CASSLWDGQGRTFF. CDR3 sequence (DNA): TGTGCCAGCAGCTTATGGGACGGACAGGGGAGAACTTTCTTT.

The chain carries TRBV5-1 and TRBJ1-1; no reliable D call. Germline CDR1 and CDR2: SGHRS and YFSETQ. The germline V and J ends were trimmed by 5 bases and 0 bases, with 8 bases remaining between them. The CDR3 is made up of 13 amino acids. The CDR3 spells CASRYQMNTEAFF. The CDR3 nucleotides read TGCGCCAGCAGGTATCAGATGAACACTGAAGCTTTCTTT.

V and J are TRBV4-2 and TRBJ2-2; no clear D. CDR1 is LGHNA and CDR2 is YNFKEQ in the germline V gene. V was cut by 0 bases and J by 3 bases, with 11 bases left in between. This CDR3 spans 16 amino acids. CDR3 sequence: CASSQDSGRYTGELFF. The CDR3 bases are TGTGCCAGCAGCCAAGATTCGGGTCGGTACACCGGGGAGCTGTTTTTT.

V is TRBV21-1 and J is TRBJ2-1; whether TRBD2, the table's D call, matches the DNA was not checked. TRBV21-1 is a pseudogene. This CDR3 spans 14 amino acids. The CDR3 nucleotides read TGTGCCAGCAGCACAAGGACTAGATACAATGAGCAGTTCTTC. As protein: CASSTRTRYNEQFF.

About this clone: A single base is all that separates this from a far larger clone, so a read error is likely. The chain uses TRBV19 and TRBJ1-1; TRBD1 matches 7 bases. Germline V CDR1 and CDR2: LNHDA, SQIVND (reference sequence). The CDR3 extends over 13 amino acids. DNA for the CDR3: TGTGCCAGTAGAGTGACAGGGAACGCTGAAGCTTTCTTT. Translating it yields CASRVTGNAEAFF.

V gene TRBV7-9 combines with J gene TRBJ2-7; D possibly uses TRBD1 or TRBD2 (5 bases each). This CDR3 region has 15 residues. CDR1 SEHNR and CDR2 FQNEAQ come from the germline V gene (reference sequence). Deletions cut 1 base from V and 2 bases from J, with 12 bases between. CDR3 coding DNA: TGTGCCAGCAGCTTAGGTCAGGGAGTGCCCTACGAGCAGTACTTC. This translates into CASSLGQGVPYEQYF. The whole variable domain, filled in from reference TRBV7-9 and TRBJ2-7, reads DTGVSQNPRHKITKRGQNVTFRCDPISEHNRLYWYRQTLGQGPEFLTYFQNEAQLEKSRLLSDRFSAERPKGSFSTLEIQRTEQGDSAMYLCASSLGQGVPYEQYFGPGTRLTVT.

This clone was seen more than once but under ten times. The chain recombines TRBV2 with TRBJ2-7, with no clear D. The CDR3 totals 15 residues. CDR1 SNHLY and CDR2 FYNNEI come from the germline V gene. Trimming removed 2 bases at V and 1 base at J, with 12 bases between. CDR3 protein: CASSEQVPKSYEQYF. For the CDR3, the DNA is TGTGCCAGCAGTGAACAGGTCCCTAAATCCTACGAGCAGTACTTC.

This clone has just a few counts. The chain has TRBV28 and TRBJ2-7; D is ambiguous. Per germline, CDR1 MDHEN and CDR2 SYDVKM. V gave up 7 bases and J gave up 2 bases, with 6 bases separating them. The CDR3 loop spans 11 amino acids. CDR3 coding DNA: TGTGCCAGCAACAGAACCTACGAGCAGTACTTC. This translates into CASNRTYEQYF.

To note about this clone: Being one base from a much bigger clone, this may be a read error. The same CDR3 arises from other DNA sequences in this sample as well. The chain couples TRBV30 to TRBJ1-1; possibly TRBD1 for D (6 bases). CDR3 length: 12 amino acids. The germline gives CDR1 GTSNPN, CDR2 SVGIG (reference sequence). The CDR3 is CAWRGAAAEAFF. The CDR3 nucleotides are TGTGCTTGGAGGGGGGCGGCAGCTGAAGCTTTCTTT.

This chain connects TRBV14 to TRBJ2-7; the D call may be TRBD1 or TRBD2 (5 bases each). The length of the CDR3 is 15 residues. V lost 4 bases and J lost 6, with 19 bases in between. CDR1 SGHDN and CDR2 FVKESK come from the germline V gene. The CDR3 DNA follows: TGTGCCAGCAGCCGAACACGAGGGGCGCGGAGCGAGCAGTACTTC. This codes for CASSRTRGARSEQYF. Variable domain in full (rest from reference TRBV14 and TRBJ2-7): EAGVTQFPSHSVIEKGQTVTLRCDPISGHDNLYWYRRVMGKEIKFLLHFVKESKQDESGMPNNRFLAERTGGTYSTLKVQPAELEDSGVYFCASSRTRGARSEQYFGPGTRLTVT.

The V call is TRBV2, the J call TRBJ2-3; D ambiguous. Germline V CDR1 and CDR2: SNHLY, FYNNEI. This CDR3 has 15 amino acids. V lost 2 bases and J 2 bases, leaving 11 bases between the germline ends. The CDR3 sequence: CASSELGGYTDTQYF. CDR3 nucleotide sequence: TGTGCCAGCAGTGAACTGGGCGGATACACAGATACGCAGTATTTT.

V usage is TRBV28 and J usage is TRBJ1-3; D call uncertain. The germline V and J ends were trimmed by 6 bases and 3 bases, with 6 bases remaining between them. Per germline, CDR1 MDHEN and CDR2 SYDVKM. CDR3 size: 12 residues. CDR3 in amino acids: CASRTGGNTIYF. CDR3 nucleotides: TGTGCCAGCAGGACCGGTGGAAACACCATATATTTT. Based on the CDR3 plus reference TRBV28 and TRBJ1-3, the full variable domain is DVKVTQSSRYLVKRTGEKVFLECVQDMDHENMFWYRQDPGLGLRLIYFSYDVKMKEKGDIPEGYSVSREKKERFSLILESASTNQTSMYLCASRTGGNTIYFGEGSWLTVV.

The J gene is TRBJ2-3, the V gene TRBV27; D is undetermined. This CDR3 has 14 residues. Germline V gives CDR1 MNHEY, CDR2 SMNVEV (reference sequence). V was clipped by 3 bases and J by 0 bases, with 7 bases between them. CDR3 residues: CASSFMASTDTQYF. CDR3 nucleotide sequence: TGTGCCAGCAGTTTTATGGCTAGCACAGATACGCAGTATTTT.